The clone carrying this TCR beta chain was seen a handful of times. Its specificity is unknown. Mouse gene names apply. Read data end 1 residue before the CDR3 end; the end is taken from the germline J gene. Regarding time point: mouse harvest day 14 after allogeneic transplant. Each mouse received 10^7 T-cell-depleted marrow cells plus 10^6 splenic CD5+ T cells by tail vein. This record belongs to a study of tissue T cells after allogeneic stem cell transplantation. Study observations and caveats: Across patients, clones rarely overlapped, yet motif clusters were shared tissue-specifically. Sampling depth was limited, and the cohort was small and clinically varied. TCR repertoires tracked anatomic similarity, regardless of disease or transplant status.

Germline CDR1 NNHDY, CDR2 SYVADS. CDR3 length: 14 amino acids. V gave up 3 bases and J gave up 0 bases, with 8 bases separating them. Sequencing used immunoSEQ multiplex PCR; TCRdb keeps in-frame clones, though not all of them. Of some 1,100 clones in the sample, approximately 45% were seen once. The sample was liver tissue. The rearrangement uses TRBV13-3 and TRBJ2-5; D perhaps matches TRBD1 (6 bases). This TCR came from a female BALB/c mouse given C57BL/6 T cells with graft-versus-host disease after an allogeneic hematopoietic cell transplant. The chain's CDR3 is CASSGDTNQDTQYF. CDR3 DNA, as far as it was read: TGTGCCAGCAGTGGGGACACTAACCAAGACACCCAGTAC.